This T cell receptor (beta chain) was profiled in a study of vaccination and CD4 T cells after COVID-19. Whole-study context: Control cultures were supplied with a CEFX pool, an HIV-1 Nef pool, or no peptide at all.

Overall study results and limits: Convalescent patients saw a median around 86% of their reactive clones show up only after vaccination.

Scientists ran DNA taken from cultured CD4+ T cells through the Oncomine TCR Beta short-read assay for sequencing. TCRdb analysed the PCR reads with MiXCR anew, one entry per CDR3 protein. The data contain around 14,000 distinct CDR3 sequences, 51% of them singletons. Treatment specified: approximately 10-day PBMC culture with coronavirus spike peptide pools or control peptides (ViraFEST assay). The length of the CDR3 is 14 residues. Germline CDR1 SGDLS, CDR2 YYNGEE. V gave up 2 bases and J gave up 3 bases; unmatched junction bases: 2. This clonotype was recorded a few times. Its antigen is currently unknown.

This rearrangement joins TRBV9 to TRBJ1-5; 7 bases line up with TRBD1. Sample: CD4+ T cells from blood, cultured in vitro. The clonotype originates from a human donor who had recovered from COVID-19. The CDR3 is CASSVGQTNQPQHF. In nucleotides, the CDR3 is TGTGCCAGCAGCGTGGGACAGACCAATCAGCCCCAGCATTTT.